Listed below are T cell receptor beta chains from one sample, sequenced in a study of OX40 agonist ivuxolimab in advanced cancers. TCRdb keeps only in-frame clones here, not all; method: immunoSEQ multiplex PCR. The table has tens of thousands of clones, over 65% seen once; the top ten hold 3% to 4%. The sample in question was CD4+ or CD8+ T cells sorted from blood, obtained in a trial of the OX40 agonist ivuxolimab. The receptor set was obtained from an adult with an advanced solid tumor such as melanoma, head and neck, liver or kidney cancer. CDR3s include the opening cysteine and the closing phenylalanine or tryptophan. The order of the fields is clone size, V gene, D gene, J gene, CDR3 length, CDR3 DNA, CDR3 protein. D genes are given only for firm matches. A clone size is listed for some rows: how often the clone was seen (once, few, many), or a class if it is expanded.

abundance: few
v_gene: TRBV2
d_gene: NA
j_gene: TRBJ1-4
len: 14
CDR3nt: TGTGCCAGCAGGCCGGGACGGCTTAATGAAAAACTGTTTTTT
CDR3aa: CASRPGRLNEKLFF

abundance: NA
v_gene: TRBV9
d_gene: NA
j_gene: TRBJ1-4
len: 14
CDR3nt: TGTGCCAGCAGCGTAGACCTAAGGGGTGAAAAACTGTTTTTT
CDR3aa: CASSVDLRGEKLFF

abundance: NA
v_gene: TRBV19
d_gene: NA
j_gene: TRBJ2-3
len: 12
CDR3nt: TGTGCCAGTAGTATAGTACAAGATACGCAGTATTTT
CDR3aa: CASSIVQDTQYF

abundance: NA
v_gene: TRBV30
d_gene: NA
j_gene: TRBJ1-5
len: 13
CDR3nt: TGTGCCTGGAGTCCAGGAAGCAATCAGCCCCAGCATTTT
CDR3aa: CAWSPGSNQPQHF

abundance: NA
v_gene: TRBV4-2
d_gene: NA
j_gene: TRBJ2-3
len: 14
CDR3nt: TGTGCCAGCAGCCAAGGGGGGGACACAGATACGCAGTATTTT
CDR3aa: CASSQGGDTDTQYF

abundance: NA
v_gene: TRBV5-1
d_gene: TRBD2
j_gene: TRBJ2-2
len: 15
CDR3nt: TGCGCCAGCAGCCAGACCGGGACTAGCCCCGGGGAGCTGTTTTTT
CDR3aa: CASSQTGTSPGELFF

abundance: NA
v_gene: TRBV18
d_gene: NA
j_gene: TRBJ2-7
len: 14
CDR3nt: TGTGCCAGCTCACGGGACGCGGGGGCCGACGAGCAGTACTTC
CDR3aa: CASSRDAGADEQYF

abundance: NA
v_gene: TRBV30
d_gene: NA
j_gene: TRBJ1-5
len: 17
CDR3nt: TGTGCCTGGAGTGTAGGCTACCCGGACCCAAGGTTTCAGCCCCAGCATTTT
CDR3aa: CAWSVGYPDPRFQPQHF

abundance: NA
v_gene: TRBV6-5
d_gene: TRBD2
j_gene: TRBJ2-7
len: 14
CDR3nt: TGTGCCAGCAGCCCTCCCGGGGGGGCCCTCGAGCAGTACTTC
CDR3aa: CASSPPGGALEQYF

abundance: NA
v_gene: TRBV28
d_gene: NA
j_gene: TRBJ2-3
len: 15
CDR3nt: TGTGCCAGCAGTTCAGACAGGAGGAGAACAGATACGCAGTATTTT
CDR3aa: CASSSDRRRTDTQYF

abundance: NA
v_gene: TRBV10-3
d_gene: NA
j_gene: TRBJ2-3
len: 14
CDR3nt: TGTGCCATCAGTGAGGGCCCCACCACAGATACGCAGTATTTT
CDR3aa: CAISEGPTTDTQYF

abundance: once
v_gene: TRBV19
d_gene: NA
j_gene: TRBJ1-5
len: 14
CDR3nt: TGTGCCAGTAGTATATTAGGTAGCAATCAGCCCCAGCATTTT
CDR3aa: CASSILGSNQPQHF

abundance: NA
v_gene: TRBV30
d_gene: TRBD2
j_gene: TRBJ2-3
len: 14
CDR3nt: TGTGCCTCCACGGCGGGGGGGAGCACAGATACGCAGTATTTT
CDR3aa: CASTAGGSTDTQYF

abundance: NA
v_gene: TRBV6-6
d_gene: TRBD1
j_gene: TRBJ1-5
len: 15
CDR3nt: TGTGCCAGCAGCGACAGGACAGGGGGCGGTCAGCCCCAGCATTTT
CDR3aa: CASSDRTGGGQPQHF

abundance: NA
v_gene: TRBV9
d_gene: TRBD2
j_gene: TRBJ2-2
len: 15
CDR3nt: TGTGCCAGCAGCGTTGGCGGGGGGAACACCGGGGAGCTGTTTTTT
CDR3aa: CASSVGGGNTGELFF

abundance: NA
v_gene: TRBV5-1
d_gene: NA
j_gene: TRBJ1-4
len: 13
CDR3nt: TGCGCCAGCCGAACAGGGATGGAGGAAAAACTGTTTTTT
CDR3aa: CASRTGMEEKLFF

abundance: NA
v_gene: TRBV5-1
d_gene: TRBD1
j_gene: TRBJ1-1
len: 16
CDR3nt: TGCGCCAGCAGCCCACGAATACAGGGGGGGAACACTGAAGCTTTCTTT
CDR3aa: CASSPRIQGGNTEAFF

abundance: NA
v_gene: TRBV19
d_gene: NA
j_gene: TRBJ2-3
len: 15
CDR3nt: TGTGCCAGTAGTACCCGGACTGGCAGCACAGATACGCAGTATTTT
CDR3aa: CASSTRTGSTDTQYF

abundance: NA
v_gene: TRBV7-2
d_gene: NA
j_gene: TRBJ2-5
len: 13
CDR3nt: TGTGCCAGCAGCCCCGCGATGGACACGGTCCGGTACTTC
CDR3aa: CASSPAMDTVRYF

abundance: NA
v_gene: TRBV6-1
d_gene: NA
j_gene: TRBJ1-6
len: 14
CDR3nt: TGTGCCAGCATTGGGGGGAACAGTAATTCACCCCTCCACTTT
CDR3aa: CASIGGNSNSPLHF

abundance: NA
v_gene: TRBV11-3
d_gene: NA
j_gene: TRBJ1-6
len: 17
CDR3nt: TGTGCCAGCAGCTTAAAATGGCCATCCGGTACCTTCCGACCCCTCCACTTT
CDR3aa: CASSLKWPSGTFRPLHF

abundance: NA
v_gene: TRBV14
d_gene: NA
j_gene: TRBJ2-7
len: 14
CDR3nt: TGTGCCAGCAGTCCTCACCGGGACAACTACGAGCAGTACTTC
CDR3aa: CASSPHRDNYEQYF

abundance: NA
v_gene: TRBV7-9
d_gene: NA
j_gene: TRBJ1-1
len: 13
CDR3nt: TGTGCCAGCAGCAAAGATGGGGGGCTCGGGGCTTTCTTT
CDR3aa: CASSKDGGLGAFF

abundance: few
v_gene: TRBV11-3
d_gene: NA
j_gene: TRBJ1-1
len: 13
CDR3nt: TGTGCCAGCAGCTTTCAGGACGACACTGAAGCTTTCTTT
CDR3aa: CASSFQDDTEAFF

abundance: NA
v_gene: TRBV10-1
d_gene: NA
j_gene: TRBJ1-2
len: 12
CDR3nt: TGCGCCAGCAGTGACCGTTTGGAGGGCTACACCTTC
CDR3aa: CASSDRLEGYTF

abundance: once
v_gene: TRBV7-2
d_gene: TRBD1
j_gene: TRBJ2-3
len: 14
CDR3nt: TGTGCCAGCAGCCCGGGACAGGGGGCCGATACGCAGTATTTT
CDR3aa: CASSPGQGADTQYF

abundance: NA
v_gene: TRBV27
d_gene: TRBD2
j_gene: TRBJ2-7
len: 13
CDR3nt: TGTGCCAGCAGTTCTCTAGCGGCCTACGAGCAGTACTTC
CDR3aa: CASSSLAAYEQYF

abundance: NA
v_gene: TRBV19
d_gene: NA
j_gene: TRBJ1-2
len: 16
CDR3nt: TGTGCCAGTAAGGATGCAGGGGCCCCCGGGTCTCGGGGCTACACCTTC
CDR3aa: CASKDAGAPGSRGYTF

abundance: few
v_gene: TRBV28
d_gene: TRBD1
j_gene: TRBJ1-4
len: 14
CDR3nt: TGTGCCAGCACCTATGGACAGGCGGGGGAAAAACTGTTTTTT
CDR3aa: CASTYGQAGEKLFF

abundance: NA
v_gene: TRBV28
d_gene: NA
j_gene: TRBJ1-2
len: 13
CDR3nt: TGTGCCAGCAGGGAACAGGCCAACTATGGCTACACCTTC
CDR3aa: CASREQANYGYTF

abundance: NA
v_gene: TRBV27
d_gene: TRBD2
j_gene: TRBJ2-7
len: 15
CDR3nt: TGTGCCAGCAGTTCCATAGCGGGGGGGGACTACGGGCAGTACTTC
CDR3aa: CASSSIAGGDYGQYF

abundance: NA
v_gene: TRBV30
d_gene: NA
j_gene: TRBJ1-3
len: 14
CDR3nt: TGTGCCTGGAGTCGGGCTTCGGGCGGGAACACCATATATTTT
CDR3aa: CAWSRASGGNTIYF

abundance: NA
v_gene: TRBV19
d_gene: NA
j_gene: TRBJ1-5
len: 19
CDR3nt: TGTGCCAGTAGTATTTTGCCTACCATCCCTGTAGGGGAGGGACAGCCCCAGCATTTT
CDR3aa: CASSILPTIPVGEGQPQHF

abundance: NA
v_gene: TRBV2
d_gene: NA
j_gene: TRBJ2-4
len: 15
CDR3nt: TGTGCCAGCAGCCCCCTGGAGTGGGCCAAAAACATTCAGTACTTC
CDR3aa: CASSPLEWAKNIQYF

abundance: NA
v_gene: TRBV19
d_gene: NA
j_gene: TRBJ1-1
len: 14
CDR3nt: TGTGCCAGTAGTATTTTCGGAGAACAAGGTGAAGCTTTCTTT
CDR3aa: CASSIFGEQGEAFF

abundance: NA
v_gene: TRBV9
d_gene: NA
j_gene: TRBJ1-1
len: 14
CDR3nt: TGTGCCAGCAGCGACATCTATAGGATCTCTGAAGCTTTCTTT
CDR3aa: CASSDIYRISEAFF

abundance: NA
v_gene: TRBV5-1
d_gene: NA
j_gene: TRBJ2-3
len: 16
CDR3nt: TGCGCCAGCAGCTTGGGGCTAGTGACTAGCACAGATACGCAGTATTTT
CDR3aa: CASSLGLVTSTDTQYF

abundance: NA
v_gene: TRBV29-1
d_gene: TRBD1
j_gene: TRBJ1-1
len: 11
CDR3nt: TGCAGCGTTGCAGGGGGCAGGGAAGCTTTCTTT
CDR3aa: CSVAGGREAFF

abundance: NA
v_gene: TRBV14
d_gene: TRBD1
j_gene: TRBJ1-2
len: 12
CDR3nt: TGTGCCAGCAGCTTACAGGGGAATGGCTACACCTTC
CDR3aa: CASSLQGNGYTF

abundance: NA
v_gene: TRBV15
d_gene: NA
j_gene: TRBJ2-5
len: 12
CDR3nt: TGTGCCACCAGCAGATACGCAGAGACCCAGTACTTC
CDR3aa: CATSRYAETQYF

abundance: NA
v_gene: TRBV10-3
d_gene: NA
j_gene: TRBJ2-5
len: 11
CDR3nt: TGTGCCATCAGTGAGTCTGAGACCCAGTACTTC
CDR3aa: CAISESETQYF

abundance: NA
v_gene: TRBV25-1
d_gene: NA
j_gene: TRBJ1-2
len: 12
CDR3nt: TGTGCCAGCAGTGAAAAAGGGTATGGCTACACCTTC
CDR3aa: CASSEKGYGYTF

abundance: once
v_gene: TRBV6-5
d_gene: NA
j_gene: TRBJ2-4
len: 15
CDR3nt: TGTGCCAGCAGTTACTCTAAATCCGCCAAAAACATTCAGTACTTC
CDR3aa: CASSYSKSAKNIQYF

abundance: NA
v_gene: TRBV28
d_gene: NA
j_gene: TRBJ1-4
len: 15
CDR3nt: TGTGCCAGCAGTCAGAGGTGGGGAACTAATGAAAAACTGTTTTTT
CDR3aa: CASSQRWGTNEKLFF

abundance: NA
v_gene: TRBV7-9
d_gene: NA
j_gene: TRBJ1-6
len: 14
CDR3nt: TGTGCCAGCAGCCCCATGGGCGGGAATTCGCCCCTCCACTTT
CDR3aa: CASSPMGGNSPLHF

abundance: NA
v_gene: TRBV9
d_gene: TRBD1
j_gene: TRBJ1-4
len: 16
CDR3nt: TGTGCCAGCAGCGCAGGACAGGACCTTTGGAATGAAAAACTGTTTTTT
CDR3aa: CASSAGQDLWNEKLFF

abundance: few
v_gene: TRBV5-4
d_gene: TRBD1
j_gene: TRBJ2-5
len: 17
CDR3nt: TGTGCCAGCAGACGATCCGGGACAGGGTATTTTGCGGAGACCCAGTACTTC
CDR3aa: CASRRSGTGYFAETQYF

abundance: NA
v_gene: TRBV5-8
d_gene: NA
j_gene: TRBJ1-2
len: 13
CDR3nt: TGTGCCAGCAGCTTGGGGAGGGGAGTGGGCTACACCTTC
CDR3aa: CASSLGRGVGYTF

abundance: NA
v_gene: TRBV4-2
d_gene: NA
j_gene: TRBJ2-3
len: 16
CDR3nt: TGTGCCAGCAGCCAAGGAGACCTCGTCGGCACAGATACGCAGTATTTT
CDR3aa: CASSQGDLVGTDTQYF

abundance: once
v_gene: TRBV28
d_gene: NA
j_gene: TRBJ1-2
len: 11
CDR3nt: TGTGCCAGCAGAGGGCTGTGGGGCTACACCTTC
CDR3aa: CASRGLWGYTF

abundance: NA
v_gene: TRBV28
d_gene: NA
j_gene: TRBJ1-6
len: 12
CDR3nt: TGTGCCACCTGTCTTGGGGATTCACCCCTCCACTTT
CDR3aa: CATCLGDSPLHF